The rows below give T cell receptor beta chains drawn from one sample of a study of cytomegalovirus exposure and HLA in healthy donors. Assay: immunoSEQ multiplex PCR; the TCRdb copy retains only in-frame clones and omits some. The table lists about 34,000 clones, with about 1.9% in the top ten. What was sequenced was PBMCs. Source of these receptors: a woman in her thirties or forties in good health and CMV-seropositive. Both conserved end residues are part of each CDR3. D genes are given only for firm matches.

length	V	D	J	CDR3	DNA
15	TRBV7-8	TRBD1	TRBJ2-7	CASSHRDRGPYEQYF	TGTGCCAGCAGCCATAGGGACAGGGGTCCCTACGAGCAGTACTTC
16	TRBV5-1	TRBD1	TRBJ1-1	CASSLEGTGINTEAFF	TGCGCCAGCAGCTTGGAGGGGACAGGGATTAACACTGAAGCTTTCTTT
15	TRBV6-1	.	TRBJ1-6	CASSLREMVNSPLHF	TGTGCCAGCAGCCTGAGGGAAATGGTGAATTCACCCCTCCACTTT
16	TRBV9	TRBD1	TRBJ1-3	CASSVGQGRSGNTIYF	TGTGCCAGCAGCGTTGGACAGGGGAGATCTGGAAACACCATATATTTT
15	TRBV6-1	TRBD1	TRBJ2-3	CASSLIGTGPDTQYF	TGTGCCAGCAGCCTTATCGGGACAGGGCCAGATACGCAGTATTTT
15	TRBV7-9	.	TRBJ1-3	CASSLVAGVADTIYF	TGTGCCAGCAGCTTAGTGGCGGGGGTTGCTGACACCATATATTTT
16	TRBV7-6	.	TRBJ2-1	CASSFTNTLSYNEQFF	TGTGCCAGCAGCTTTACGAACACCTTATCCTACAATGAGCAGTTCTTC
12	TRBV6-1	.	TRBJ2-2	CAMRGPTGELFF	TGTGCCATGCGGGGACCCACCGGGGAGCTGTTTTTT
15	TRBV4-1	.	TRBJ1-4	CASSPQETANEKLFF	TGCGCCAGCAGCCCACAGGAGACGGCTAATGAAAAACTGTTTTTT
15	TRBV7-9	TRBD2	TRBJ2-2	CASSQKLAGAGELFF	TGTGCCAGCAGCCAAAAACTAGCGGGCGCCGGGGAGCTGTTTTTT
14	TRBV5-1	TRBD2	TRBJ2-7	CASSLEGIAGEQYF	TGCGCCAGCAGCTTGGAGGGAATAGCGGGCGAGCAGTACTTC